Each of the 6 T cell receptor beta chains below was sequenced from the same sample in a study of control samples from healthy donors and cancer patients. Repertoires were generated with immunoSEQ multiplex PCR, while TCRdb's copy carries only in-frame clones and drops some. The sample includes under 450,000 clones, 75% to 95% of them seen just once. What was sequenced was PBMCs. Receptor source: a man in his forties with head and neck cancer.

The CDR3 DNA reads as TGTGCCAGCAGCTTAGTACTAGGGGGAAACATTCAGTACTTC. Translated: CASSLVLGGNIQYF. The V and J genes are TRBV7-2 and TRBJ2-4; a weak D match, TRBD1 (6 bases). This CDR3 contains 14 residues. Germline CDR1 SGHTA, CDR2 FQGNSA. Trimming shortened V by 1 base and J by 6 bases, and 10 bases separated the two germline ends.

The V and J genes are TRBV27 and TRBJ2-7, with D possibly TRBD1 on 5 matching bases. Germline CDR1 and CDR2: MNHEY and SMNVEV (reference sequence). CDR3 size: 15 residues. Trimming shortened V by 3 bases and J by 1 base, and 13 bases separated the two germline ends. In DNA, the CDR3 is TGTGCCAGCAGTTTCGTTGGGGCCTGGTCCTACGAGCAGTACTTC. It codes for CASSFVGAWSYEQYF.

V and J are TRBV9 and TRBJ2-2; a weak D match, TRBD1 (6 bases). The CDR3 loop spans 14 amino acids. The V end lost 4 bases, the J end lost 1 base, and 8 bases lay between the germline ends. Germline V lookup: CDR1 SGDLS, CDR2 YYNGEE. This chain's CDR3 is CASSTQGNTGELFF. CDR3 sequence (DNA): TGTGCCAGCAGCACACAGGGGAACACCGGGGAGCTGTTTTTT.

The V call is TRBV5-4, the J call TRBJ2-5; tentatively, D is TRBD2 (6 bases). This CDR3 contains 15 residues. Germline CDR1 SGHNT, CDR2 YYREEE (reference sequence). V was clipped by 4 bases and J by 7 bases, with 20 bases between them. CDR3 in amino acids: CASSHEAGPATTQYF. The CDR3 nucleotides are TGTGCCAGCAGCCATGAAGCGGGCCCGGCTACGACCCAGTACTTC.

V usage is TRBV27 and J usage is TRBJ2-7; 13 bases map to TRBD2. V lost 6 bases, J lost 0 bases, and 2 bases stayed unmatched. The CDR3 length is 15 residues. Germline V gene data show CDR1 as MNHEY and CDR2 as SMNVEV (reference sequence). The CDR3 DNA follows: TGTGCCAGCAGGACTAGCGGGAGGCCCTCCTACGAGCAGTACTTC. Translation: CASRTSGRPSYEQYF.

The chain uses TRBV29-1 and TRBJ1-5; 7 bases match TRBD1. The V gene end was trimmed by 4 bases and the J gene end by 3 bases; junction bases not matched to a gene: 9. The CDR3 spans 15 residues. Per the germline V gene, CDR1 is SQVTM and CDR2 is ANQGSEA. CDR3 loop: CSVVGTDDPNQPQHF. CDR3 DNA: TGCAGCGTTGTTGGGACAGACGATCCCAATCAGCCCCAGCATTTT. Using reference TRBV29-1 and TRBJ1-5 for the parts outside the CDR3, the full variable domain is SAVISQKPSRDICQRGTSLTIQCQVDSQVTMMFWYRQQPGQSLTLIATANQGSEATYESGFVIDKFPISRPNLTFSTLTVSNMSPEDSSIYLCSVVGTDDPNQPQHFGDGTRLSIL.